This entry lists 8 T cell receptor beta chains sequenced from one sample in a study of cytomegalovirus exposure and HLA in healthy donors. PCR used 60 Vbeta primers and 13 Jbeta primers. Libraries were prepared by immunoSEQ multiplex PCR; TCRdb keeps only in-frame clonotypes and omits some of them. This table holds about 120,000 clones, around four fifths found once. The sequenced sample consisted of PBMCs. The receptor source for this set is a man between 40 and 49 years old in good health and CMV-seronegative.

This rearrangement joins TRBV7-9 to TRBJ2-5; D is unresolved. The DNA end is more similar to TRBJ2-7, so the J call may be wrong. CDR3 length equals 12 residues. Germline V CDR1 and CDR2: SEHNR, FQNEAQ (reference sequence). The DNA of the CDR3 is TGTGCCAGCAGCTTTGAATGGGGCGAGCAGTACTTC. Residues: CASSFEWGEQYF.

The table lists this clone with a few counts. The chain joins TRBV19 to TRBJ1-4; TRBD1 might be the D (6 bases). Germline V gives CDR1 LNHDA, CDR2 SQIVND (reference sequence). The V gene lost 3 bases and the J gene lost 11 bases, with 16 bases spanning the gap. This CDR3 contains 14 residues. CDR3 coding DNA: TGTGCCAGTAGTATCCGGGACACCCTGGGGAAACTGTTTTTT. It specifies CASSIRDTLGKLFF.

The V call is TRBV7-9, the J call TRBJ2-1; TRBD2 agrees at 9 bases. The CDR3 totals 16 residues. With V trimmed by 1 base and J by 4 bases, 5 bases remained unmatched. The germline V gene encodes CDR1 SEHNR and CDR2 FQNEAQ (reference sequence). This chain's CDR3 is CASSLGLAGIYNEQFF. The CDR3 region has the DNA TGTGCCAGCAGCTTAGGGCTAGCGGGAATTTACAATGAGCAGTTCTTC.

V and J are TRBV12-5 and TRBJ1-1, with a tentative D call TRBD1 (5 bases). The CDR3 runs to 14 residues. V shed 5 bases and J shed 11 bases, with 21 bases lying between them. Germline assignment: CDR1 LGHNT and CDR2 FRNRAP. Written as DNA, the CDR3 is TGTGCTAGTGGTCCCCCCCCAGACAGCATTGAGGCTTTCTTT. It translates to CASGPPPDSIEAFF.

As DNA, the CDR3 is TGTGCCAGCAGCAGATATGGCTACACCTTC. It specifies CASSRYGYTF. The J gene is TRBJ1-2, the V gene TRBV28, with D unclear. Germline lookup yields CDR1 MDHEN and CDR2 SYDVKM. Trimming shortened V by 6 bases and J by 5 bases, and 4 bases separated the two germline ends. The CDR3 totals 10 residues.

The chain carries TRBV19 and TRBJ1-2, with D hard to call. CDR1 LNHDA and CDR2 SQIVND come from the germline V gene (reference sequence). The CDR3 is 13 residues long. Trimming shortened V by 3 bases and J by 5 bases, and 10 bases separated the two germline ends. CDR3 in amino acids: CASSMADEYGYTF. CDR3 DNA sequence: TGTGCCAGTAGTATGGCCGATGAATATGGCTACACCTTC. The full variable domain, rest sourced from reference TRBV19 and TRBJ1-2, is DGGITQSPKYLFRKEGQNVTLSCEQNLNHDAMYWYRQDPGQGLRLIYYSQIVNDFQKGDIAEGYSVSREKKESFPLTVTSAQKNPTAFYLCASSMADEYGYTFGSGTRLTVV.

The V call is TRBV14, the J call TRBJ1-1; 8 bases map to TRBD1. Trimming at V came to 2 bases and at J to 1 base, leaving 9 bases not matched to a gene. Germline lookup yields CDR1 SGHDN and CDR2 FVKESK. The CDR3 extends over 17 amino acids. The DNA for the CDR3 is TGTGCCAGCAGCCAACTTCGAGGACAGGGCAGGAACACTGAAGCTTTCTTT. It yields the protein CASSQLRGQGRNTEAFF. Supplemented by reference TRBV14 and TRBJ1-1, the full variable domain reads EAGVTQFPSHSVIEKGQTVTLRCDPISGHDNLYWYRRVMGKEIKFLLHFVKESKQDESGMPNNRFLAERTGGTYSTLKVQPAELEDSGVYFCASSQLRGQGRNTEAFFGQGTRLTVV.

The genes are TRBV27 and TRBJ2-1; 7 bases align to TRBD1. Germline values: CDR1 MNHEY, CDR2 SMNVEV (reference sequence). V shed 5 bases, J shed 6 bases, and the junction held 10 bases outside the gene matches. The CDR3 sequence is 15 residues long. The DNA of the CDR3 is TGTGCCAGCAGTAAGGCAGGGGGAAGGGGCAATGAGCAGTTCTTC. Its translation: CASSKAGGRGNEQFF.